Included here is one T cell receptor (beta chain) sequence, with context. The record originates from a study of blood T cell repertoires in COVID-19. In the original processing: For nucleated cells, counts were estimated from reference gene primer amplification. Data came from immunoSEQ multiplex PCR; TCRdb stores just in-frame clones and leaves some out. V and J calls plus clone size are reproduced from that table; the DNA served to infer D and trimming. The repertoire has hundreds of thousands of clones, around 86% of them found once; the top ten carry 1.4%. Input material: peripheral blood. This TCR was recovered from a woman aged 25 to 39 with active or convalescent COVID-19.

The CDR3: CASSIRRTSGQETQYF. CDR3 nucleotides: TGTGCCAGTAGTATTAGAAGGACTAGCGGGCAAGAGACCCAGTACTTC. The V and J genes are TRBV19 and TRBJ2-5, with 11 bases that match TRBD2. The CDR3 is made up of 16 amino acids. Trimming took 3 bases from V and 2 from J; bases not matched to a gene: 5. The germline V gene has CDR1 LNHDA and CDR2 SQIVND (reference sequence).